The 5 T cell receptor beta chains below were found in one sample sequenced in a study of blood T cell repertoires in COVID-19. Assay: immunoSEQ multiplex PCR; the TCRdb copy retains only in-frame clones and omits some. The table has 80,000 or so clones, around three quarters seen once; the top ten hold 4% to 6%. The sequenced sample was peripheral blood. These receptors all stem from a woman in her 70s with acute or convalescent COVID-19.

The DNA for the CDR3 is TGCGCCAGCAATGGCGGGGGCGTCGCGCCTAATCAGCCCCAGCATTTT. This codes for CASNGGGVAPNQPQHF. The V gene is TRBV10-2, the J gene TRBJ1-5; D possibly corresponds to TRBD1 (6 bases). Germline V CDR1 and CDR2: WSHSY, SAAADI. The CDR3 is made up of 16 amino acids. With 7 bases removed from V and 4 bases from J, the gap between germline ends came to 20 bases.

The chain carries TRBV27 and TRBJ1-2; 9 bases line up with TRBD1. From germline, CDR1 is MNHEY and CDR2 SMNVEV (reference sequence). The CDR3 has 12 residues. The J segment lost 8 bases and the V segment lost 7 bases, leaving 5 bases of the junction unmatched. CDR3 nucleotide sequence: TGTGCCAGCAAAACAGGGGGCTGGGGCTACACCTTC. Translating it yields CASKTGGWGYTF.

The genes are TRBV24-1 and TRBJ2-5, with 12 bases fitting TRBD2. Germline trimming cut 1 base from V and 4 bases from J; bases unmatched to any gene: 6. CDR3 length: 17 amino acids. Germline V gene data show CDR1 as KGHDR and CDR2 as SFDVKD. In DNA form, the CDR3 reads TGTGCCACCAGTGATTTAAGACTAGCGGGGGTCGGAGAGACCCAGTACTTC. This codes for CATSDLRLAGVGETQYF.

The chain has TRBV5-1 and TRBJ1-6; 8 nucleotides agree with TRBD1. This CDR3 contains 14 residues. Germline V gene data show CDR1 as SGHRS and CDR2 as YFSETQ. Losses at the gene ends were 3 bases for V and 9 bases for J; bases not matched to a gene: 5. CDR3 loop: CASSSGQAISPLHF. The CDR3 DNA follows: TGCGCCAGCAGCTCGGGACAGGCGATTTCACCCCTCCACTTT. The variable domain in full, completed from reference TRBV5-1 and TRBJ1-6, reads KAGVTQTPRYLIKTRGQQVTLSCSPISGHRSVSWYQQTPGQGLQFLFEYFSETQRNKGNFPGRFSGRQFSNSRSEMNVSTLELGDSALYLCASSSGQAISPLHFGNGTRLTVT.

The V gene is TRBV4-1, the J gene TRBJ2-7, with D tentatively TRBD1 (6 bases). V lost 2 bases and J 6 bases, leaving 14 bases between the germline ends. This CDR3 has 14 residues. Germline V CDR1 and CDR2: MGHRA, YSYEKL. CDR3 in DNA: TGCGCCAGCAGCCAAATCCAGGGGTCAGGCGAGCAGTACTTC. This gives the protein CASSQIQGSGEQYF.